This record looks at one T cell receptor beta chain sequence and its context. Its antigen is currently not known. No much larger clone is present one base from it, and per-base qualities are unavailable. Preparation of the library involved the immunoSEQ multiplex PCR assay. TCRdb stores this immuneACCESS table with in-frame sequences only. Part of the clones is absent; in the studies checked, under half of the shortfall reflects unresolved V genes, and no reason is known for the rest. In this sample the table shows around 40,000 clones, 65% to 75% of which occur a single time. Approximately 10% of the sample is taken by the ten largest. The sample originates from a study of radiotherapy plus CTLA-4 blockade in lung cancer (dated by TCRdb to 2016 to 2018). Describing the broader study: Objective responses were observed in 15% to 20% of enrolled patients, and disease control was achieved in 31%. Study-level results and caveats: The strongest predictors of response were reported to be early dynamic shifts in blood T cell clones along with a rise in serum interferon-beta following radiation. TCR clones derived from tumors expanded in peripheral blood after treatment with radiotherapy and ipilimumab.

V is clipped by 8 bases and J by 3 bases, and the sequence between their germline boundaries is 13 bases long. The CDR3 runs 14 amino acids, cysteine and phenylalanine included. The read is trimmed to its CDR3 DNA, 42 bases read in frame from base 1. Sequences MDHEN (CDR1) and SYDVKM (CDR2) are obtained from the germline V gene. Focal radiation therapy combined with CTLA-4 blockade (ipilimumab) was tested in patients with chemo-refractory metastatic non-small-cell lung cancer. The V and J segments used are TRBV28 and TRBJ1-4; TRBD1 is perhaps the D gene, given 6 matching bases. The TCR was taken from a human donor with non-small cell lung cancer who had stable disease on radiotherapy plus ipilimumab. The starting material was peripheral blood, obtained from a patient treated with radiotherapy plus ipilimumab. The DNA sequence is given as TGTGCCAGCGAGGGAGGGGGGGCTAATGAAAAACTGTTTTTT. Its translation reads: CASEGGGANEKLFF.